These T cell receptor beta chains were read from a single sample in a study of response to subunit inactivated influenza vaccine. TCRdb independently ran MiXCR on the RT-PCR reads; one entry per CDR3 protein. Counted here are about 700,000 distinct CDR3 sequences, around 14% occurring once; the ten biggest clones make up around 7%. The specimen comprised PBMCs from blood, sampled roughly 15 days before vaccination. The receptor source for this set is a man in his fifties who received an inactivated influenza vaccine. The CDR3 runs from the conserved cysteine through the conserved F or W. D genes are given only for firm matches. Only some rows state a clone size, as once, few, many or a class for expanded clones.

CDR3	DNA	D	J	size	V
CASLMGHHNSPLHF	TGTGCCAGCCTCATGGGACATCATAATTCACCCCTCCACTTT	-	TRBJ1-6	-	TRBV28
CASSARDFEQYF	TGTGCCAGCAGCGCGCGGGACTTCGAGCAGTACTTC	-	TRBJ2-7	-	TRBV7-6
CASSLTTGGITEAFF	TGTGCCAGCAGCTTAACGACAGGGGGCATCACTGAAGCTTTCTTT	TRBD1	TRBJ1-1	-	TRBV7-8
CSVLGQGYSGNTIYF	TGCAGCGTCCTAGGACAGGGGTACTCTGGAAACACCATATATTTT	TRBD1	TRBJ1-3	-	TRBV29-1
CASSQGLHGETQYF	TGTGCCAGCAGCCAAGGTCTGCACGGAGAGACCCAGTACTTC	-	TRBJ2-5	-	TRBV4-2
CSVSGSYEQYF	TGCAGCGTTTCTGGATCCTACGAGCAGTACTTC	-	TRBJ2-7	few	TRBV29-1
CASSLTSLRTDTQYF	TGTGCCAGCAGCTTAACTAGTTTACGCACAGATACGCAGTATTTT	-	TRBJ2-3	-	TRBV7-2
CASSQEGEQFF	TGCGCCAGCAGCCAAGAAGGTGAGCAGTTCTTC	-	TRBJ2-1	many	TRBV5-1
CASSSQTVSTGELFF	TGCGCCAGCAGCTCTCAGACAGTGTCAACCGGGGAGCTGTTTTTT	-	TRBJ2-2	few	TRBV5-1
CASSLSAGTNEKLFF	TGTGCCAGCAGCTTAAGTGCAGGGACTAATGAAAAACTGTTTTTT	-	TRBJ1-4	many	TRBV11-2